In this sample, the clone carrying this T cell receptor beta chain turned up a few times. Its target is unknown. Trimming removed 5 bases from V and 4 bases from J, with 9 bases in between. This CDR3 has 13 residues. Germline V gives CDR1 MNHEY, CDR2 SVGAGI. These data originate in a study of cytomegalovirus exposure and HLA in healthy donors. Broader study findings: Earlier analysis looked at TCR beta V segments, and most were productive about 87% or about 30% of the time.

The PCR made use of 60 Vbeta and 13 Jbeta primers. Using immunoSEQ multiplex PCR, the repertoire was profiled, and TCRdb retains in-frame clones only, with some absent. This sample has some 90,000 clones, with 69% found just once. The receptor's source is a man in his forties or fifties in good health and CMV-seronegative. The source material was PBMCs. The J gene is TRBJ1-5, the V gene TRBV6-5; D is perhaps TRBD1 (5 bases). The CDR3 DNA follows: TGTGCCAGCAGTGAATACAGGAATCAGCCCCAGCATTTT. Its translation: CASSEYRNQPQHF.